Below are 27 T cell receptor beta chains sequenced from a single sample in a study of blood T cell repertoires in COVID-19 (dated by TCRdb to about 2020). The library was built by means of the immunoSEQ multiplex PCR assay. Imported from immuneACCESS, the table was reduced by TCRdb to in-frame sequences with V and J called. These copies leave out some clones; in studies compared against another copy, an unresolved V gene accounts for under half, and the cause of the remainder is not known. For this sample the table gives about 160,000 clones, of which around 83% were detected only once. Jointly, the top ten make up approximately 13% of the sample. Sequenced: peripheral blood. The receptor source for this set is a man between 65 and 85 years old who had recovered from COVID-19.

The chain is built from TRBV11-3 and TRBJ2-1; TRBD2 agrees at 10 bases. This CDR3 has 15 residues. Germline V CDR1 and CDR2: SGHNT, YENEEA. Trimming took 1 base from V and 7 from J; bases not matched to a gene: 4. The CDR3 loop reads CASSLGASGRNEQFF. CDR3 sequence (DNA): TGTGCCAGCAGCTTAGGTGCTAGCGGGAGAAATGAGCAGTTCTTC.

The chain uses TRBV28 and TRBJ2-7, with a weak D call TRBD1 (6 bases). V lost 4 bases and J 3 bases, leaving 13 bases between the germline ends. The CDR3 sequence is 14 residues long. Germline CDR1 and CDR2: MDHEN and SYDVKM. In nucleotides, the CDR3 is TGTGCCAGCAGTTACAGGGTCCGCAACTACGAGCAGTACTTC. This gives the protein CASSYRVRNYEQYF.

This sequence joins TRBV2 and TRBJ2-5; unclear D gene. Germline CDR1 reads SNHLY; CDR2 reads FYNNEI. With 2 bases removed from V and 5 bases from J, the gap between germline ends came to 9 bases. This CDR3 comprises 13 residues. The CDR3 here is CASSEPGSETQYF. CDR3 nucleotide sequence: TGTGCCAGCAGTGAACCGGGTTCGGAGACCCAGTACTTC.

Here the CDR3 reads CAISANPGQRSYEQYF. In nucleotides, the CDR3 is TGTGCCATCAGTGCGAATCCGGGACAGAGATCCTACGAGCAGTACTTC. The chain combines TRBV10-3 with TRBJ2-7; TRBD1 matches at 7 bases. Germline V gene sequence: CDR1 ENHRY, CDR2 SYGVKD. This CDR3 is 16 amino acids long. V lost 4 bases to trimming and J lost 1 base; unmatched junction nucleotides: 10.

In this sample, this clone turned up a few times. The V and J genes are TRBV30 and TRBJ2-2, with TRBD1 identical over 7 bases. The germline V gene encodes CDR1 GTSNPN and CDR2 SVGIG (reference sequence). With V trimmed by 3 bases and J by 6 bases, 4 bases remained unmatched. CDR3 size: 13 residues. This CDR3 is CAWSSTGPGELFF. The CDR3 DNA sequence: TGTGCCTGGAGCTCGACAGGGCCCGGGGAGCTGTTTTTT.

This chain's CDR3 is CSASNSGTTKNIQYF. The CDR3, as DNA: TGCAGTGCTAGTAATAGCGGGACGACCAAAAACATTCAGTACTTC. The chain employs TRBV20-1 and TRBJ2-4; TRBD2 agrees at 8 bases. The CDR3 contains 15 residues. Unmatched junction bases numbered 6, after V lost 3 bases and J lost 2 bases. Germline V gives CDR1 DFQATT, CDR2 SNEGSKA (reference sequence).

V is TRBV6-5 and J is TRBJ2-7; 12 nucleotides match TRBD2. Trimming took 5 bases from V and 5 from J; bases not matched to a gene: 7. The CDR3 runs to 15 residues. In germline, CDR1 is MNHEY, CDR2 SVGAGI. Here the CDR3 reads CASSTTSGSWHEQYF. CDR3 nucleotides: TGTGCCAGCAGTACGACTAGCGGGAGCTGGCACGAGCAGTACTTC.

V gene TRBV28 combines with J gene TRBJ2-3; D might be TRBD1 (5 bases). This CDR3 region has 12 residues. Trimming removed 11 bases from V and 1 base from J, with 10 bases in between. Germline loops: CDR1 MDHEN, CDR2 SYDVKM. The CDR3 DNA reads as TGTGCCCTGGCCAGGGGCACAGATACGCAGTATTTT. Translating gives CALARGTDTQYF. The full variable domain, in which reference TRBV28 and TRBJ2-3 provide the parts outside the CDR3, is DVKVTQSSRYLVKRTGEKVFLECVQDMDHENMFWYRQDPGLGLRLIYFSYDVKMKEKGDIPEGYSVSREKKERFSLILESASTNQTSMYLCALARGTDTQYFGPGTRLTVL.

The J gene is TRBJ1-1, the V gene TRBV6-2 or TRBV6-3; no clear D. Trimming shortened V by 2 bases and J by 5 bases, and 6 bases separated the two germline ends. Germline assignment: CDR1 MNHEY and CDR2 SVGEGT. The CDR3 runs 12 residues. CDR3 residues: CASSYAGTEAFF. CDR3 DNA sequence: TGTGCCAGCAGTTACGCGGGGACTGAAGCTTTCTTT.

The table lists this clone with a count of one. The chain uses TRBV2 and TRBJ1-2; D is unclear. Germline V gene sequence: CDR1 SNHLY, CDR2 FYNNEI. The CDR3 runs 15 residues. Trimming took off 6 bases at V and 8 bases at J, with 22 bases between the two ends. The CDR3 nucleotides read TGTGCCAGCAGCGCGCTTCCAACAAAGCGCGGGGGCTACACCTTC. Translating it yields CASSALPTKRGGYTF.

The chain recombines TRBV27 with TRBJ1-4; D unresolved. This CDR3 region has 14 residues. In germline, CDR1 is MNHEY, CDR2 SMNVEV (reference sequence). Trimming removed 3 bases from V and 7 bases from J, with 12 bases in between. Here the CDR3 reads CASSFNPPGEKLFF. The CDR3 DNA is TGTGCCAGCAGTTTCAACCCTCCGGGTGAAAAACTGTTTTTT.

The chain has TRBV19 and TRBJ1-6, with D possibly TRBD1 on 6 matching bases. Looked up from germline, CDR1 is LNHDA and CDR2 is SQIVND (reference sequence). Trimming stripped 5 bases from V and 0 bases from J, with 14 bases between. This CDR3 comprises 17 residues. CDR3 nucleotides: TGTGCCAGTAGTGGACGGGACAAGAGCTCCTATAATTCACCCCTCCACTTT. Its translation is CASSGRDKSSYNSPLHF.

This chain links TRBV18 with TRBJ2-2; 10 bases fit TRBD2. Trimming removed 0 bases from V and 4 bases from J; junction bases left unmatched: 5. The germline V gene has CDR1 KGHSH and CDR2 LQKENI. The CDR3 has 17 amino acids. The CDR3 coding sequence is TGTGCCAGCTCACCACCTAAACTAGCGGGATTCACCGGGGAGCTGTTTTTT. Protein: CASSPPKLAGFTGELFF.

The CDR3 nucleotides read TGTGCCAGCAGTGCCCCCGGGACAGGTCGGGATGAGCAGTTCTTC. Its translation: CASSAPGTGRDEQFF. V and J are TRBV28 and TRBJ2-1, with 8 positions matching TRBD1. This CDR3 spans 15 amino acids. Germline lookup yields CDR1 MDHEN and CDR2 SYDVKM. J lost 8 bases, V lost 5 bases, and 11 bases had no gene match.

The count of this clone is one. The rearrangement uses TRBV5-1 and TRBJ2-7; D may be TRBD1 (6 bases). Germline values: CDR1 SGHRS, CDR2 YFSETQ. The CDR3 has 13 amino acids. Trimming removed 2 bases at V and 4 bases at J, with 10 bases between. This CDR3 reads CASSFETGYEQYF. The CDR3 nucleotides read TGCGCCAGCAGCTTCGAAACAGGGTACGAGCAGTACTTC.

The chain links TRBV7-2 to TRBJ2-1, with D possibly being TRBD2 (6 bases). Trimming removed 1 base at V and 4 bases at J, with 11 bases between. Germline V lookup: CDR1 SGHTA, CDR2 FQGNSA. The CDR3 is 15 amino acids. CDR3 protein: CASSLVGTSYNEQFF. The CDR3 DNA reads TGTGCCAGCAGCTTAGTCGGGACTTCTTACAATGAGCAGTTCTTC.

This clone turned up a few times. The chain has TRBV28 and TRBJ2-7; D is perhaps TRBD1 (6 bases). The CDR3 has 14 amino acids. The ends were cut back, 3 bases at V and 3 bases at J, with 12 bases in the middle. The germline gives CDR1 MDHEN, CDR2 SYDVKM. This CDR3 is CASSFGGLVYEQYF. The CDR3 nucleotides read TGTGCCAGCAGTTTTGGGGGCCTAGTCTACGAGCAGTACTTC.

CDR3 coding DNA: TGTGCCATCCGAGACAGGGGGAATCAGCCCCAGCATTTT. This encodes CAIRDRGNQPQHF. V and J are TRBV10-3 and TRBJ1-5; 9 bases line up with TRBD1. Germline assignment: CDR1 ENHRY and CDR2 SYGVKD. V was clipped by 8 bases and J by 4 bases; unmatched bases: 3. The length of the CDR3 is 13 residues.

The J gene is TRBJ1-5, the V gene TRBV5-8, with 8 bases aligning to TRBD1. The germline V gene encodes CDR1 SGHTS and CDR2 YDEGEE. V was pared by 4 bases and J by 4 bases, with 4 bases of the junction left unmatched. The CDR3 runs to 14 residues. CDR3 sequence (DNA): TGTGCCAGCAGCGGACAGGGCGGAAATCAGCCCCAGCATTTT. Its protein product is CASSGQGGNQPQHF.

This clone occurred once. This chain links TRBV5-1 with TRBJ2-2; possibly TRBD2 for D (5 bases). In germline, CDR1 is SGHRS, CDR2 YFSETQ. The V and J ends lost 0 bases and 4 bases respectively, with 10 bases between them. The length of the CDR3 is 15 residues. CDR3 sequence: CASSLAGRATGELFF. The DNA for the CDR3 is TGCGCCAGCAGCTTGGCCGGGCGGGCCACCGGGGAGCTGTTTTTT.

The rearrangement uses TRBV5-1 and TRBJ2-1, with 9 bases matching TRBD2. Unmatched junction bases numbered 4, after V lost 6 bases and J lost 0 bases. The V gene's germline CDR1 is SGHRS and CDR2 YFSETQ. The CDR3 sequence is 15 residues long. The CDR3 reads CASTSGAHSYNEQFF. The CDR3 DNA sequence: TGCGCCAGCACTAGCGGGGCTCACTCCTACAATGAGCAGTTCTTC.

The CDR3 is CASSVGLAGLDTGELFF. The CDR3 DNA reads TGTGCCAGCAGCGTAGGGCTAGCGGGATTGGACACCGGGGAGCTGTTTTTT. This chain uses TRBV9 with TRBJ2-2; 9 bases match TRBD2. The CDR3 consists of 17 residues. Trimming at V came to 0 bases and at J to 3 bases, leaving 6 bases not matched to a gene. The germline V gene has CDR1 SGDLS and CDR2 YYNGEE. Combining the CDR3 with reference TRBV9 and TRBJ2-2 gives the whole variable domain DSGVTQTPKHLITATGQRVTLRCSPRSGDLSVYWYQQSLDQGLQFLIQYYNGEERAKGNILERFSAQQFPDLHSELNLSSLELGDSALYFCASSVGLAGLDTGELFFGEGSRLTVL.

The CDR3: CASSRGGRNTGELFF. CDR3 in DNA: TGTGCCAGCAGTAGGGGGGGGCGGAACACCGGGGAGCTGTTTTTT. The rearrangement uses TRBV27 and TRBJ2-2; D is possibly TRBD2 (7 bases). Between the trimmed V and J ends, which lost 5 bases and 1 base, there was a span of 11 bases. This CDR3 has 15 residues. Germline CDR1 is MNHEY and CDR2 is SMNVEV (reference sequence).

This clone was observed a single time. The rearrangement links TRBV27 to TRBJ1-4; weak D call: TRBD1 (6 bases). CDR3 size: 15 residues. Germline V gene data show CDR1 as MNHEY and CDR2 as SMNVEV (reference sequence). Between the trimmed V and J ends, which lost 5 bases and 2 bases, there was a span of 12 bases. Here the CDR3 reads CASSPQGSTNEKLFF. CDR3 DNA sequence: TGTGCCAGCAGTCCCCAGGGGTCCACTAATGAAAAACTGTTTTTT.

V usage is TRBV5-1 and J usage is TRBJ1-2; TRBD1 is a possible D gene (5 bases). V shed 2 bases and J shed 6 bases, with 14 bases lying between them. This CDR3 spans 14 amino acids. Germline CDR1 is SGHRS and CDR2 is YFSETQ. The CDR3 spells CASSFSQGGDGYTF. The CDR3 nucleotides are TGCGCCAGCAGCTTCTCCCAGGGAGGGGATGGCTACACCTTC.

This sequence joins TRBV6-5 and TRBJ1-3; TRBD1 might be the D (5 bases). The ends were cut back, 8 bases at V and 4 bases at J, with 18 bases in the middle. The germline CDR1 and CDR2 sequences are MNHEY and SVGAGI. The CDR3 length is 15 residues. The CDR3 nucleotides read TGTGCCAGCGGCTACTCGGACACCGCAGGAAACACCATATATTTT. This gives the protein CASGYSDTAGNTIYF.

The genes are TRBV5-8 and TRBJ1-3; 7 bases fit TRBD1. Trimming took 4 bases from V and 2 from J; bases not matched to a gene: 9. This CDR3 contains 16 residues. The germline V gene has CDR1 SGHTS and CDR2 YDEGEE. The DNA for the CDR3 is TGTGCCAGCAGCCCCCCGACAGGGATCACTGGAAACACCATATATTTT. Amino acids: CASSPPTGITGNTIYF.